The T cell receptor beta chain described here comes from a study of cytomegalovirus exposure and HLA in healthy donors. The germline gives CDR1 SGDLS, CDR2 YYNGEE. This CDR3 region has 16 residues. The junction had 9 bases not matched to a gene; V was cut back by 3 bases and J by 4 bases. The table came from immunoSEQ multiplex PCR; TCRdb's copy has only in-frame clones and leaves some out. Of 45,000 to 55,000 clones in the sample, around 90% were seen once. Findings of the study overall: Reported performance of the classifier showed diagnosis of cytomegalovirus status with high specificity and sensitivity. Cytomegalovirus-associated TCR beta chains were listed, numbering roughly 150.

A word on this clone: Its antigen is unidentified.

It was the roughly 130-subject validation cohort, separate from the approximately 670-subject first cohort, to which the donors belonged. This sequence was found in a woman under 40 in good health and CMV-seronegative. The rearrangement uses TRBV9 and TRBJ2-2; TRBD2 aligns across 7 bases. Sequenced input: PBMCs. For the CDR3, the DNA is TGTGCCAGCAGCGGACCAAGCGGGGAGGGCACCGGGGAGCTGTTTTTT. Its protein product is CASSGPSGEGTGELFF.